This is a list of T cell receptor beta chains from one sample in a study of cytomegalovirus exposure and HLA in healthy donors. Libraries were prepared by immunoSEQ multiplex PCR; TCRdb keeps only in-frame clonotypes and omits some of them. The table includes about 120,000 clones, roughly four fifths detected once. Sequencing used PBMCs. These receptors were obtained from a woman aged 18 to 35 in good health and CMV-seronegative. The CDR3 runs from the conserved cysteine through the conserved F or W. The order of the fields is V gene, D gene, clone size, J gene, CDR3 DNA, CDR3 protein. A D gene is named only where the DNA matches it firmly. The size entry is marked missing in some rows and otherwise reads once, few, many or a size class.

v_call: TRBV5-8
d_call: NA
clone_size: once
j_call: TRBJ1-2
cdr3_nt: TGTGCCAGCAGCTTGGGACTGAATGGCTACACCTTC
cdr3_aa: CASSLGLNGYTF

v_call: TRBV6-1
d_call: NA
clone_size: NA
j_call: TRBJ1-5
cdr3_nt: TGTGCCAGCAGTGAAGGGCAGGGGTGGAGCAATCAGCCCCAGCATTTT
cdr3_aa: CASSEGQGWSNQPQHF

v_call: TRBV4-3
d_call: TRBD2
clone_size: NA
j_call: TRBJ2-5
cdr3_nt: TGCGCCAGCAGCCAGAAAGAGGGACTAGCGGGGATACTGCAAGAGACCCAGTACTTC
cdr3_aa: CASSQKEGLAGILQETQYF

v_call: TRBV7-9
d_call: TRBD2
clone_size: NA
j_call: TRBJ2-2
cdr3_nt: TGTGCCAGCAGCCCGGGACTAGCTGGCACCGGGGAGCTGTTTTTT
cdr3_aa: CASSPGLAGTGELFF

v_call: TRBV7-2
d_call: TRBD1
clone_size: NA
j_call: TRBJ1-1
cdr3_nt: TGTGCCAGCAGTTTTCTCCTAGGGGGCCCTTACGAAGAAGCTTTCTTT
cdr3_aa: CASSFLLGGPYEEAFF

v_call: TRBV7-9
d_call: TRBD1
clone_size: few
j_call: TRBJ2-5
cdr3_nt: TGTGCCAGCAGCTTAGCGCGGCAGGGGGCCGGGGAGACCCAGTACTTC
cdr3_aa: CASSLARQGAGETQYF

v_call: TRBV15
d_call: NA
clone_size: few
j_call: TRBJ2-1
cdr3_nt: TGTGCCACCAGCGTCGGACAAGGCCCTACCAATGAGCAGTTCTTC
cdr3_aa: CATSVGQGPTNEQFF

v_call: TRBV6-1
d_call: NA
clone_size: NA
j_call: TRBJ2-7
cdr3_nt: TGTGCCAGCAGTGAAGCTCCAGGCGCTTTGTCCTACGAGCAGTACTTC
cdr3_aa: CASSEAPGALSYEQYF

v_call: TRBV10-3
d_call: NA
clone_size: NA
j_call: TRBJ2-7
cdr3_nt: TGTGCCATTCAGCCCCAGGGCTCCTACGAGCAGTACTTC
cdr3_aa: CAIQPQGSYEQYF

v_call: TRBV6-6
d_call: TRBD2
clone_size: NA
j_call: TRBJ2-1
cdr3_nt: TGTGCCAGCAGTTTCGTGTGGGAGGGCCACAATGAGCAGTTCTTC
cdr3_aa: CASSFVWEGHNEQFF

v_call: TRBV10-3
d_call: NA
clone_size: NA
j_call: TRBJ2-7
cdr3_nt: TGTGCCATCAGTGGAACTTCCTACGAGCAGTACTTC
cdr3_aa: CAISGTSYEQYF

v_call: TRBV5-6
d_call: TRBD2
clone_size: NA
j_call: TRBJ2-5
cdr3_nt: TGTGCCAGCAGCCTGAGGACTAGCGGTACGAAAGAGACCCAGTACTTC
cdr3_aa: CASSLRTSGTKETQYF

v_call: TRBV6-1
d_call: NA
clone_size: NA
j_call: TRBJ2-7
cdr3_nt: TGTGCCAGCACCCAAACGGTGAATTTAGACGAGCAGTACTTC
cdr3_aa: CASTQTVNLDEQYF

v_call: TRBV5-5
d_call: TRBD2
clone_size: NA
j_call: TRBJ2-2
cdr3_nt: TGTGCCAGCAGCTTTTGGCGGGAGGGCCCCGGGGAGCTGTTTTTT
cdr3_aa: CASSFWREGPGELFF

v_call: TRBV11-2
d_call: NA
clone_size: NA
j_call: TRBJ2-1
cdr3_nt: TGTGCCAGCAGCTCATCCGCCCGGGAGCAGTTCTTC
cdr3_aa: CASSSSAREQFF

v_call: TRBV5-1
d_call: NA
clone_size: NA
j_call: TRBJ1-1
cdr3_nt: TGCGCCAGCAGCGATCTCAGGGACTTCATTGAGGGGACTGAAGCTTTCTTT
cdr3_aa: CASSDLRDFIEGTEAFF

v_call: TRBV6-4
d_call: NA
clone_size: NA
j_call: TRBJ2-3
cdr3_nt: TGTGCCAGCAGTGACCAACGGGCAGATACGCAGTATTTT
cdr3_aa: CASSDQRADTQYF

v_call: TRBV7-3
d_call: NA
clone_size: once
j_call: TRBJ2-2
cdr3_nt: TGTGCCAGCGGACTGATCGGGGGGAACACCGGGGAGCTGTTTTTT
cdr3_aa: CASGLIGGNTGELFF

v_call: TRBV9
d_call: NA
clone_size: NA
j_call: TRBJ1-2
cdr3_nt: TGTGCCAGCAGCGTAGGAGGGAGTGGCTACACCTTC
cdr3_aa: CASSVGGSGYTF

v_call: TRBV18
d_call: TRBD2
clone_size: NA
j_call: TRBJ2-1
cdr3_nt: TGTGCCAGCTCACCCTGGACTAGCGGGAAGAATGAGCAGTTCTTC
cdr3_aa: CASSPWTSGKNEQFF

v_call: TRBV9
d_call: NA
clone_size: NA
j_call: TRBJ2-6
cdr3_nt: TGTGCCAGCAGCTTCTCCTCTGGGGCCAACGTCCTGACTTTC
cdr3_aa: CASSFSSGANVLTF

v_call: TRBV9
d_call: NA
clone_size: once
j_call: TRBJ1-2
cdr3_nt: TGTGCCAGCAGCGGCCGGGACAACAACTATGGCTACACCTTC
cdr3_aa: CASSGRDNNYGYTF

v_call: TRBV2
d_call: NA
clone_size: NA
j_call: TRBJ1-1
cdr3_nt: TGTGCCAGCAACGTCGGGGGGACGGCCGGAGCTTTCTTT
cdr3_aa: CASNVGGTAGAFF

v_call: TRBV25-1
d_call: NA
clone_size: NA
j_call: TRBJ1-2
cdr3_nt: TGTGCCAGCAGTGAACACTCCGAGGGGGTGAACTATGGCTACACCTTC
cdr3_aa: CASSEHSEGVNYGYTF

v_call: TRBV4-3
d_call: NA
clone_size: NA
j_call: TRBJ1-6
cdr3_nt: TGCACCAGCAGCCAAGGGAGGTTCTCCTATAATTCACCCCTCCACTTT
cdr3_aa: CTSSQGRFSYNSPLHF

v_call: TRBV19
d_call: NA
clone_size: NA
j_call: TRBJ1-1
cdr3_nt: TGTGCCAGTAGTCCTCGACAGGAATTGAGGGCTGAAGCTTTCTTT
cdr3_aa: CASSPRQELRAEAFF

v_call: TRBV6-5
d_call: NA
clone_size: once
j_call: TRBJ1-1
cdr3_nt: TGTGCCAGCAGCGCCTCCAAGGGGGACCGTGAAGCTTTCTTT
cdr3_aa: CASSASKGDREAFF

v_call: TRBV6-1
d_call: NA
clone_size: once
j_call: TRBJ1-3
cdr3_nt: TGTGCCAGCAGTGAAGTACTCGCGGCAGGACTCTCTGGAAACACCATATATTTT
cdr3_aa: CASSEVLAAGLSGNTIYF

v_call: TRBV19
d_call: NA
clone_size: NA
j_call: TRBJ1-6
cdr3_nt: TGTGCCAGTAGTATAGCCTGGGCCAAGTATAATTCACCCCTCCACTTT
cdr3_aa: CASSIAWAKYNSPLHF

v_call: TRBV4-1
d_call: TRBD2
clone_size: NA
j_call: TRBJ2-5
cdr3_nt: TGCGCCAGCAGCCAAGTGGGGCTAGCGGAGCCGGAGACCCAGTACTTC
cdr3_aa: CASSQVGLAEPETQYF

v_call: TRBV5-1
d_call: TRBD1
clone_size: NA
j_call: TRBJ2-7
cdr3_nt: TGCGCCAGCAGCTTGGGAATAGGGACAGAGACCTACGAGCAGTACTTC
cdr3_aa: CASSLGIGTETYEQYF

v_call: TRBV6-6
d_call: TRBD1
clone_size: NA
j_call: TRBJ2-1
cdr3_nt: TGTGCCAGCAGTCTACGACAGGGGGGATACAATGAGCAGTTCTTC
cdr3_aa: CASSLRQGGYNEQFF